The rows below give T cell receptor beta chains drawn from one sample of a study of response to subunit inactivated influenza vaccine. TCRdb analysed the RT-PCR reads with MiXCR anew, one entry per CDR3 protein. Altogether about 540,000 distinct CDR3 sequences are present, roughly 15% being singletons, with the ten largest covering more than 9.5%. Sequenced here: PBMCs from blood, sampled 12 days after vaccination. All receptors derive from a man aged 45-65 years who received an inactivated influenza vaccine. Each CDR3 is given with its conserved first and last residue. The D gene is left open where the match is weak. Clone size appears in some rows only: once, few, many, or a class for an expanded clone.

J gene,D gene,clone size,CDR3 length,V gene,CDR3 DNA,CDR3 protein
TRBJ2-1,TRBD2,.,15,TRBV12-3/TRBV12-4,TGTGCCAGCAGTCCCCTTGCGGGGGAGAGCGATGAGCAGTTCTTC,CASSPLAGESDEQFF
TRBJ2-5,.,few,16,TRBV7-2,TGTGCCAGCAGCTCGGGGATGGCGCGGGCGGTTATGACCCAGTACTTC,CASSSGMARAVMTQYF
TRBJ2-7,.,few,14,TRBV12-3/TRBV12-4,TGTGCCAGCAGTTTAGTAACCGGGCGGGGCGAGCAGTACTTC,CASSLVTGRGEQYF
TRBJ2-1,TRBD2,few,14,TRBV20-1,TGCAGTGCTAAGAAGCGGGGCTCCTACAATGAGCAGTTCTTC,CSAKKRGSYNEQFF
TRBJ2-3,TRBD2,.,14,TRBV3-1,TGTGCCAGCAGTACGGGAGGCCTACCAGATACGCAGTATTTT,CASSTGGLPDTQYF
TRBJ2-3,.,.,14,TRBV9,TGTGCCAGCAGCGATGGGGGGGCGCGGGATACGCAGTATTTT,CASSDGGARDTQYF
TRBJ2-2,TRBD2,.,19,TRBV6-2/TRBV6-3,TGTGCCAGCAGTTACTCGAGACTAGCGGGAGTGTTTAACACCGGGGAGCTGTTTTTT,CASSYSRLAGVFNTGELFF
TRBJ2-7,.,.,16,TRBV11-2,.,CASSPRWAGGTYEHYF
TRBJ2-1,.,.,16,TRBV5-6,TGTGCCAGCAGCTTTAGGGCCCCCAACTCCTACAATGAGCAGTTCTTC,CASSFRAPNSYNEQFF
TRBJ2-3,TRBD1,.,16,TRBV7-2,TGTGCCAGCAGCCCGCGACAGGGGGCCGGCACAGATACGCAGTATTTT,CASSPRQGAGTDTQYF
TRBJ2-1,.,few,16,TRBV4-1,TGCGCCAGCAGCCAAGCTGGCGGGCTCTCCTACAATGAGCAGTTCTTC,CASSQAGGLSYNEQFF
TRBJ2-5,TRBD2,few,16,TRBV14,TGTGCCAGCAGCCAATATGAACTAGCGGGGACAGAGACCCAGTACTTC,CASSQYELAGTETQYF
TRBJ2-7,TRBD2,few,20,TRBV25-1,TGTGCCAGCCGGGGCAGGGGTGGACTAGCGGGAGCTTATGGCTCCTACGAGCAGTACTTC,CASRGRGGLAGAYGSYEQYF
TRBJ1-1,.,many,15,TRBV7-8,TGTGCCAGCAGCTTAGCCGAGAACGAGAACGGTGAAGCTTTCTTT,CASSLAENENGEAFF
TRBJ2-1,TRBD2,.,15,TRBV7-9,TGTGCCAGCAGTTATGGACTAGCGGGTTGGAATGAGCAGTTCTTC,CASSYGLAGWNEQFF
TRBJ2-7,TRBD2,few,16,TRBV29-1,TGCAGCGTTGCGATCGTGGCGGGAGGGAGCTCCTACGAGCAGTACTTC,CSVAIVAGGSSYEQYF
TRBJ2-1,.,few,13,TRBV20-1,TGCAGTGCTAGAGAGGGTACTTACAATGAGCAGTTCTTC,CSAREGTYNEQFF
TRBJ2-1,.,few,16,TRBV6-5,TGTGCCAGCAGTTACTCGAAACAGGGTGTTGGGCATGAGCAGTTCTTC,CASSYSKQGVGHEQFF
TRBJ1-4,.,many,12,TRBV12-3/TRBV12-4,TGTGCCAGCACAGAACATTGGAACAGACTGTTTTTT,CASTEHWNRLFF
TRBJ2-7,.,few,16,TRBV24-1,TGTGCCACCAGTGATTACCCGACAGTAACCTCCTACGAGCAGTACTTC,CATSDYPTVTSYEQYF
TRBJ2-1,.,.,12,TRBV28,TGTGCCAGCAGAAGCACGGCGTACGAGCAGTTCTTC,CASRSTAYEQFF
TRBJ2-1,TRBD2,.,15,TRBV10-3,TGTGCCATCAGTGTCGGACTAGCGGGGGGGCTAGAGCAGTTCTTC,CAISVGLAGGLEQFF
TRBJ2-7,.,few,13,TRBV28,TGTGCCAGCAGGTCGGGCACTTCAGTCGAGCAGTACTTC,CASRSGTSVEQYF
TRBJ1-2,TRBD1,.,17,TRBV10-2,TGCGCCAGCAGTGAATCCAGGGGGGCAACGAGATCGTATGGCTACACCTTC,CASSESRGATRSYGYTF
TRBJ2-6,.,.,13,TRBV6-1,TGTGCCAGCGGACGCGACGAGGCCAACGTCCTGACTTTC,CASGRDEANVLTF
TRBJ2-1,TRBD2,many,15,TRBV20-1,TGCAGTGCTAGAGATACACTAGCGGCCTACAATGAGCAGTTCTTC,CSARDTLAAYNEQFF
TRBJ2-7,.,.,15,TRBV7-8,TGTGCCAGCAGCGGGGGTCCGATCTTTACCTACGACCAGTACTTC,CASSGGPIFTYDQYF
TRBJ2-5,TRBD1,.,15,TRBV5-1,TGCGCCAGCAGCCGGGACAGGGGGCGCGAAGAGACCCAGTACTTC,CASSRDRGREETQYF
TRBJ2-7,.,.,12,TRBV7-9,TGTGCCAGCAGCTCACTTAGGGGGGAGCAGTACTTC,CASSSLRGEQYF
TRBJ2-2,.,.,14,TRBV15,TGTGCCACCAGCAGAGACATGAACACCGGGGAGCTGTTTTTT,CATSRDMNTGELFF
TRBJ2-1,TRBD2,few,15,TRBV6-5,TGTGCCAGCAGTTACATCTCTAGCGGGAGCAATGAGCAGTTCTTC,CASSYISSGSNEQFF
TRBJ2-1,.,few,16,TRBV5-5,TGTGCCAGCAGCTTGGAACGGGAGAGCTCCTACAATGAGCAGTTCTTC,CASSLERESSYNEQFF
TRBJ1-1,.,.,13,TRBV7-9,TGTGCCAGCAGCTTAAGCCTTAGGGCTGAAGCTTTCTTT,CASSLSLRAEAFF
TRBJ2-3,.,few,15,TRBV9,TGTGCCAGCAGCTCCGGGGTAGGGGATTTAGATACGCAGTATTTT,CASSSGVGDLDTQYF
TRBJ1-4,.,.,12,TRBV29-1,TGCAGCGTTGAAGATTTAACTGAAAAACTGTTTTTT,CSVEDLTEKLFF
TRBJ2-7,.,many,13,TRBV5-6,TGTGCCAGCAGCTTGTACAAGACCTACGAGCAGTACTTC,CASSLYKTYEQYF
TRBJ2-1,TRBD1,many,16,TRBV7-8,TGTGCCAGCAGCTTAGCACCAGGGGGTACCTACAATGAGCAGTTCTTC,CASSLAPGGTYNEQFF
TRBJ2-1,TRBD2,many,16,TRBV7-2,TGTGCCAGCAGCTTAGTGACTAGCGGGGTGGGGTATGAGCAGTTCTTC,CASSLVTSGVGYEQFF
TRBJ2-1,TRBD2,.,17,TRBV27,TGTGCCAGCAGTTTAATGCCGGGTAGCGGGAGAAACAATGAGCAGTTCTTC,CASSLMPGSGRNNEQFF
TRBJ2-3,.,many,14,TRBV29-1,TGCAGCGTTGATATCAGCGGGCGGAGGGATACGCAGTATTTT,CSVDISGRRDTQYF
TRBJ2-1,TRBD1,.,14,TRBV11-2,TGTGCCAGCAGGGGACAGGAATCCTACAATGAGCAGTTCTTC,CASRGQESYNEQFF
TRBJ1-5,.,.,15,TRBV28,TGTGCCAGCAGGACCCAGGGTTGGGGCAATCAGCCCCAGCATTTT,CASRTQGWGNQPQHF
TRBJ1-6,.,.,14,TRBV6-1,TGTGCCAGCAGTCGACAGCGCTATAATTCACCCCTCCACTTT,CASSRQRYNSPLHF
TRBJ2-3,TRBD2,many,16,TRBV3-1,TGTGCCAGCAGCCAAGGGACTAGCGTTAGCACAGATACGCAGTATTTT,CASSQGTSVSTDTQYF
TRBJ2-1,TRBD2,.,15,TRBV20-1,TGCAGTGCTAGAGATCTAGCGGGAGAGTCCAATGAGCAGTTCTTC,CSARDLAGESNEQFF
TRBJ1-4,.,.,14,TRBV19,TGTGCCAGTGGACCAGGACCACGGCGTGAAAAACTGTTTTTT,CASGPGPRREKLFF
TRBJ2-1,TRBD2,.,14,TRBV12-3/TRBV12-4,TGTGCCAGCACCCCTAGCGGGATCTACAATGAGCAGTTCTTC,CASTPSGIYNEQFF
TRBJ2-5,TRBD1,few,14,TRBV12-3/TRBV12-4,TGTGCCAGCAGTTATGGACAGGGAATTGAACCCCAGTACTTC,CASSYGQGIEPQYF
TRBJ2-1,.,few,14,TRBV3-1,TGTGCCAGCAGCCAAACTAGGGCCTACAATGAGCAGTTCTTC,CASSQTRAYNEQFF
TRBJ2-3,.,.,13,TRBV5-1,TGCGCTACTGGTAGGGAGAGCACAGATACGCAGTATTTT,CATGRESTDTQYF
TRBJ1-1,.,few,13,TRBV9,TGTGCCAGCAGCGTAGCACCCTGGGAGTTGGCTTTCTTT,CASSVAPWELAFF